These 24 T cell receptor beta chains were sequenced from one sample in a study of beta chain features in type 1 diabetes. Reverse transcribing all isolated RNA meant expressed TCRB transcripts were sequenced. Generated by immunoSEQ multiplex PCR, the TCRdb table keeps only in-frame clones and is missing some. The sample has approximately 140,000 clones, 9% to 10% seen once. The sample comprised central memory CD4+ T cells from blood. Source of these receptors: a woman aged 40 to 50 in good health.

The chain employs TRBV23-1 and TRBJ1-3; perhaps TRBD1 as D (6 bases). TRBV23-1 is designated an ORF whose function remains uncertain. V lost 4 bases to trimming and J lost 2 bases, with 9 bases between them. The CDR3 sequence is 14 residues long. This CDR3 reads CASSRAGAGNTIYF. The CDR3 coding sequence is TGCGCCAGCAGTCGGGCAGGGGCTGGAAACACCATATATTTT.

In this sample, this clone turned up a few times. The V gene is TRBV19, the J gene TRBJ1-5; 9 bases match TRBD1. V gave up 6 bases and J gave up 3 bases; unmatched junction bases: 9. In germline, CDR1 is LNHDA, CDR2 SQIVND (reference sequence). CDR3 length: 16 amino acids. CDR3 sequence (DNA): TGTGCCAGTAGGGGGACAGGGAGCAGTCCCAATCAGCCCCAGCATTTT. This gives the protein CASRGTGSSPNQPQHF.

The chain employs TRBV4-1 and TRBJ2-1; weak D call: TRBD1 (5 bases). Per germline, CDR1 MGHRA and CDR2 YSYEKL. The CDR3 is 12 amino acids. Trimming shortened V by 4 bases and J by 8 bases, and 9 bases separated the two germline ends. Here the CDR3 reads CASSLQGYEQFF. CDR3 nucleotide sequence: TGCGCCAGCAGCCTCCAGGGTTATGAGCAGTTCTTC.

This clone was seen a few times. The chain combines TRBV16 with TRBJ1-2; D perhaps matches TRBD1 (5 bases). The CDR3 totals 16 residues. Germline V gene sequence: CDR1 KGHSY, CDR2 FQNENV. The V end lost 4 bases, the J end lost 8 bases, and 23 bases lay between the germline ends. CDR3 sequence reads: CASSPPIPRATSGYTF. CDR3 DNA: TGTGCCAGCAGCCCCCCAATCCCCAGGGCAACTTCGGGCTACACCTTC.

The J gene is TRBJ1-2, the V gene TRBV5-4, with D tentatively TRBD1 (6 bases). The germline gives CDR1 SGHNT, CDR2 YYREEE (reference sequence). Trimming stripped 1 base from V and 3 bases from J, with 13 bases between. The CDR3 is 15 amino acids. CDR3 coding DNA: TGTGCCAGCAGCTTGAGTCAGGGGCCAGACTATGGCTACACCTTC. Amino acid sequence: CASSLSQGPDYGYTF.

V is TRBV6-5 and J is TRBJ2-7; 7 nucleotides align to TRBD2. Losses at the gene ends were 6 bases for V and 2 bases for J; bases not matched to a gene: 10. The CDR3 consists of 15 residues. Per germline, CDR1 MNHEY and CDR2 SVGAGI. The CDR3: CASRPPGTTTYEQYF. DNA of the CDR3: TGTGCCAGCAGGCCACCCGGGACTACAACCTACGAGCAGTACTTC.

This chain connects TRBV5-5 to TRBJ1-1, with D possibly being TRBD1 (6 bases). Germline V gives CDR1 SGHKS, CDR2 YYEKEE (reference sequence). Trimming removed 2 bases from V and 5 bases from J, with 13 bases in between. The CDR3 extends over 14 amino acids. CDR3: CASSLRGRGTEAFF. The CDR3 region has the DNA TGTGCCAGCAGCTTAAGGGGGAGAGGGACTGAAGCTTTCTTT.

This clone was seen a few times. The chain employs TRBV2 and TRBJ1-2; D perhaps matches TRBD1 (6 bases). The CDR3 runs 12 residues. V gave up 3 bases and J gave up 10 bases, with 12 bases separating them. Germline CDR1 SNHLY, CDR2 FYNNEI. The CDR3 spells CASSEAGAIYTF. The DNA for the CDR3 is TGTGCCAGCAGTGAGGCAGGGGCTATCTACACCTTC.

This clone was picked up a small number of times. The V call is TRBV5-1, the J call TRBJ2-3; tentatively, D is TRBD1 (7 bases). This CDR3 region has 16 residues. V gave up 3 bases and J gave up 0 bases, with 14 bases separating them. From germline, CDR1 is SGHRS and CDR2 YFSETQ. The CDR3 spells CASSSQGGLSTDTQYF. The CDR3 DNA sequence: TGCGCCAGCAGCTCGCAGGGGGGCCTTAGCACAGATACGCAGTATTTT.

This clone has a count of ten or more. V gene TRBV7-9 combines with J gene TRBJ1-6, with 8 bases that match TRBD1. V dropped 6 bases and J dropped 0; count of bases not matched to a gene: 4. The CDR3 is 16 amino acids. Germline values: CDR1 SEHNR, CDR2 FQNEAQ (reference sequence). CDR3 bases: TGTGCCAGCAGACCTACAGGGGGCTCCTATAATTCACCCCTCCACTTT. It codes for CASRPTGGSYNSPLHF.

In this sample, this clone turned up a few times. V and J are TRBV10-3 and TRBJ2-2; a possible D gene is TRBD2 (6 bases). There are 15 residues in the CDR3. V was pared by 6 bases and J by 1 base, with 12 bases between. The germline V gene has CDR1 ENHRY and CDR2 SYGVKD. CDR3 nucleotides: TGTGCCATCAGGGTTGGAGGGGTGAACACCGGGGAGCTGTTTTTT. It encodes CAIRVGGVNTGELFF.

This clone showed up many times. The genes are TRBV18 and TRBJ1-2; 8 nucleotides agree with TRBD1. The germline gives CDR1 KGHSH, CDR2 LQKENI. The CDR3 spans 14 residues. The V and J ends lost 3 bases and 8 bases, in that order; junction bases with no gene match: 8. In DNA, the CDR3 is TGTGCCAGCTCACCCGGACAGGGTAAAATGGGCTACACCTTC. Protein sequence: CASSPGQGKMGYTF.

This clone has a handful of counts. CDR3 in DNA: TGCGCCAGCAAGGAGGGGGCGCGGGGCACTGAAGCTTTCTTT. Translation gives CASKEGARGTEAFF. This chain connects TRBV5-1 to TRBJ1-1, with 7 bases that match TRBD1. The CDR3 length is 14 residues. Germline CDR1 and CDR2: SGHRS and YFSETQ. Trimming removed 6 bases from V and 4 bases from J; junction bases left unmatched: 9.

The chain joins TRBV5-4 to TRBJ2-5; D perhaps matches TRBD2 (7 bases). The V end was cut by 9 bases, the J end by 1 base, with 16 bases between. Looked up from germline, CDR1 is SGHNT and CDR2 is YYREEE (reference sequence). This CDR3 contains 14 residues. This CDR3 reads CATTRGGGQETQYF. CDR3 DNA sequence: TGTGCCACCACGCGAGGGGGGGGCCAAGAGACCCAGTACTTC.

Only a few counts were recorded for this clone. This chain connects TRBV5-6 to TRBJ1-6; no definite D call. The CDR3 runs 14 residues. Germline values: CDR1 SGHDT, CDR2 YYEEEE. V lost 2 bases and J 1 base, leaving 4 bases between the germline ends. The CDR3 DNA follows: TGTGCCAGCAGCTTACAATCCTATAATTCACCCCTCCACTTT. Amino acid sequence: CASSLQSYNSPLHF. Complete variable domain (other parts from reference TRBV5-6 and TRBJ1-6): DAGVTQSPTHLIKTRGQQVTLRCSPKSGHDTVSWYQQALGQGPQFIFQYYEEEERQRGNFPDRFSGHQFPNYSSELNVNALLLGDSALYLCASSLQSYNSPLHFGNGTRLTVT.

The chain is built from TRBV5-1 and TRBJ1-6; 7 nucleotides align to TRBD1. Trimming took 2 bases from V and 7 from J; bases not matched to a gene: 6. Germline-derived CDR1 and CDR2 are SGHRS and YFSETQ. CDR3 length equals 15 residues. The CDR3 bases are TGCGCCAGCAGCTTCGACAGGGCCGAAAATTCACCCCTCCACTTT. Protein product: CASSFDRAENSPLHF.

In its sample, this clone was seen a few times. The chain recombines TRBV13 with TRBJ2-3, with TRBD2 identical over 7 bases. V lost 6 bases to trimming and J lost 1 base; unmatched junction nucleotides: 1. The CDR3 has 13 amino acids. Germline V gene data show CDR1 as PRHDT and CDR2 as FYEKMQ (reference sequence). CDR3 bases: TGTGCCAGCAGGGCGGGGGGCACAGATACGCAGTATTTT. Residues: CASRAGGTDTQYF.

The J gene is TRBJ2-4, the V gene TRBV6-1, with unresolved D. Trimming shortened V by 2 bases and J by 0 bases, and 20 bases separated the two germline ends. The CDR3 has 19 residues. Germline V lookup: CDR1 MNHNS, CDR2 SASEGT. CDR3 loop: CASSEWSVETSVAKNIQYF. In DNA, the CDR3 is TGTGCCAGCAGTGAATGGAGCGTCGAGACCTCGGTAGCCAAAAACATTCAGTACTTC.

V gene TRBV2 combines with J gene TRBJ2-5; 12 bases align to TRBD2. J gave up 5 bases and V 6 bases, and 7 bases lay outside the gene matches. The germline V gene encodes CDR1 SNHLY and CDR2 FYNNEI. The CDR3 has 15 residues. DNA for the CDR3: TGTGCCAGCAGGGATCCTAGCGGGGGGGCCGAGACCCAGTACTTC. Its protein is CASRDPSGGAETQYF.

The rearrangement joins TRBV5-6 to TRBJ2-3; D not resolved. The CDR3 contains 13 residues. Per germline, CDR1 SGHDT and CDR2 YYEEEE. V lost 0 bases and J lost 5, with 7 bases in between. This CDR3 reads CASSLGGRDTQYF. The CDR3 coding sequence is TGTGCCAGCAGCTTGGGTGGTAGAGATACGCAGTATTTT.

This clone was found a few times. The chain employs TRBV4-1 and TRBJ2-6, with D possibly TRBD1 on 5 matching bases. Trimming stripped 6 bases from V and 2 bases from J, with 11 bases between. Germline-derived CDR1 and CDR2 are MGHRA and YSYEKL. The CDR3 sequence is 15 residues long. The CDR3 reads CASRGLDPGANVLTF. The CDR3 DNA sequence: TGCGCCAGCAGGGGGCTAGACCCTGGGGCCAACGTCCTGACTTTC.

The V and J genes are TRBV9 and TRBJ2-5; 10 nucleotides align to TRBD2. V trimming: 0 bases; J trimming: 1 base; junction bases outside the gene matches: 9. Germline V gene sequence: CDR1 SGDLS, CDR2 YYNGEE. The CDR3 covers 18 residues. Here the CDR3 reads CASSVEEILAGSQETQYF. The CDR3 DNA is TGTGCCAGCAGCGTAGAAGAAATACTAGCGGGGAGCCAAGAGACCCAGTACTTC.

This clone was found a few times. V and J are TRBV10-1 and TRBJ2-2; D might be TRBD1 (6 bases). Germline CDR1 reads WNHNN; CDR2 reads SYGVQD (reference sequence). Trimming removed 3 bases from V and 5 bases from J, with 13 bases in between. The CDR3 runs 15 residues. This CDR3 reads CASSEAGDRTGELFF. The CDR3, as DNA: TGCGCCAGCAGTGAAGCAGGGGATAGAACCGGGGAGCTGTTTTTT.

The chain is built from TRBV18 and TRBJ2-7; no definite D call. In germline, CDR1 is KGHSH, CDR2 LQKENI. The CDR3 extends over 12 amino acids. V was trimmed by 10 bases and J by 0 bases, leaving 10 bases between them. CDR3 loop: CATAKSSYEQYF. The CDR3 DNA follows: TGTGCCACTGCCAAGAGCTCCTACGAGCAGTACTTC.